A single sample is the source of the 26 T cell receptor beta chains below, sequenced in a study of CD8+CD57+ T cells in acquired aplastic anemia. It was genomic DNA that served as the template for profiling TCR beta VDJ and CDR3. In TCRdb, the reads were re-called with MiXCR into one record per CDR3 protein. Counted here are around 200,000 distinct CDR3 sequences, roughly two thirds occurring once; the ten biggest clones make up roughly 50%. The authors sequenced patients whose flow cytometry had shown CD8+CD57+ cell expansion. The sequencing sample was made of sorted CD4+, CD8+, or CD8+CD57+ T cells (not recorded which) from PBMCs. Receptors originate from a human donor with aplastic anemia.

This clonotype was found a few times. The chain couples TRBV27 to TRBJ2-3, with 13 bases aligning to TRBD2. CDR1 MNHEY and CDR2 SMNVEV come from the germline V gene (reference sequence). The CDR3 loop spans 16 amino acids. With V trimmed by 6 bases and J by 2 bases, 5 bases remained unmatched. The CDR3 DNA reads TGTGCCAGCAGCGATGGGACTAGCGGGGCCACAGATACGCAGTATTTT. Protein product: CASSDGTSGATDTQYF.

This clonotype was counted ten times or more. This CDR3 reads CASSQERQGAYEQYF. The CDR3, as DNA: TGTGCCAGCAGCCAGGAACGACAGGGCGCCTACGAGCAGTACTTC. The rearrangement links TRBV4-2 to TRBJ2-7, with 7 positions matching TRBD1. The J segment lost 2 bases and the V segment lost 3 bases, leaving 7 bases of the junction unmatched. The CDR3 spans 15 residues. CDR1 is LGHNA and CDR2 is YNFKEQ in the germline V gene.

This clonotype showed up many times. The chain carries TRBV29-1 and TRBJ2-3; TRBD2 matches 7 bases. CDR1 and CDR2 (germline): SQVTM, ANQGSEA. CDR3 length: 17 amino acids. The junction had 12 bases not matched to a gene; V was cut back by 3 bases and J by 0 bases. The CDR3 sequence is CSVDKEGSGPSTDTQYF. The CDR3 region has the DNA TGCAGCGTTGATAAGGAAGGTAGCGGGCCTAGCACAGATACGCAGTATTTT.

This clonotype was counted ten times or more. The chain couples TRBV20-1 to TRBJ2-7; 7 bases are shared with TRBD1. Germline V lookup: CDR1 DFQATT, CDR2 SNEGSKA (reference sequence). This CDR3 has 13 amino acids. Unmatched junction bases numbered 5, after V lost 3 bases and J lost 3 bases. This chain's CDR3 is CSASPRGFYEQYF. The CDR3 DNA reads as TGCAGTGCTAGTCCCAGGGGGTTCTACGAGCAGTACTTC.

The CDR3 here is CASQMTARGNSPLHF. The CDR3, as DNA: TGTGCCAGCCAAATGACAGCGAGGGGTAATTCACCCCTCCACTTT. The chain carries TRBV2 and TRBJ1-6; possible D gene TRBD1, 5 bases. Germline V gives CDR1 SNHLY, CDR2 FYNNEI. V was clipped by 8 bases and J by 6 bases, with 17 bases between them. This CDR3 is 15 amino acids long.

The chain employs TRBV20-1 and TRBJ2-7, with TRBD1 matching over 7 bases. The CDR3 loop spans 14 amino acids. Trimming at V came to 4 bases and at J to 2 bases, leaving 8 bases not matched to a gene. Germline CDR1 DFQATT, CDR2 SNEGSKA (reference sequence). CDR3 region: CSAKTLTGTYEQYF. The CDR3 nucleotides are TGCAGTGCTAAAACCCTGACAGGGACCTACGAGCAGTACTTC.

CDR3 coding DNA: TGTGCCAGCAGCATAACTAGCGGGAGGGCCTCGGATGAGCAGTTCTTC. It codes for CASSITSGRASDEQFF. V gene TRBV11-1 combines with J gene TRBJ2-1, with 13 bases matching TRBD2. Germline V lookup: CDR1 SGHAT, CDR2 FQDESV (reference sequence). With 5 bases clipped from V and 8 bases from J, the junction kept 9 bases outside the gene matches. The CDR3 totals 16 residues.

The V call is TRBV6-1, the J call TRBJ2-1; D unresolved. Germline CDR1 and CDR2: MNHNS and SASEGT. Trimming took 2 bases from V and 4 from J, leaving 15 bases between them. This CDR3 is built from 16 residues. The DNA for the CDR3 is TGTGCCAGCAGTGAAAATTGGGCAAATTTTTACAATGAGCAGTTCTTC. It yields the protein CASSENWANFYNEQFF.

This clonotype is medium-sized within its sample. CDR3 protein: CASSLALEETQYF. The CDR3 region has the DNA TGTGCCAGCAGCTTAGCGCTCGAGGAGACCCAGTACTTC. The chain combines TRBV7-8 with TRBJ2-5, with D unclear. With 0 bases removed from V and 5 bases from J, the gap between germline ends came to 7 bases. CDR1 and CDR2 (germline): SGHVS, FQNEAQ. This CDR3 is built from 13 residues. Drawing the rest from reference TRBV7-8 and TRBJ2-5, the complete variable domain is GAGVSQSPRYKVAKRGQDVALRCDPISGHVSLFWYQQALGQGPEFLTYFQNEAQLDKSGLPSDRFFAERPEGSVSTLKIQRTQQEDSAVYLCASSLALEETQYFGPGTRLLVL.

The genes are TRBV29-1 and TRBJ2-1; 7 positions agree with TRBD2. The J segment lost 2 bases and the V segment lost 4 bases, leaving 2 bases of the junction unmatched. The CDR3 is made up of 13 amino acids. In germline, CDR1 is SQVTM, CDR2 ANQGSEA. The DNA for the CDR3 is TGCAGCGTTGCCAGCGGGACCTACAATGAGCAGTTCTTC. Amino acid sequence: CSVASGTYNEQFF.

This clonotype was seen at least ten times. This chain uses TRBV19 with TRBJ2-7; 7 nucleotides match TRBD1. CDR1 is LNHDA and CDR2 is SQIVND in the germline V gene (reference sequence). The V segment lost 6 bases and the J segment 0 bases; nucleotides outside the gene matches: 11. The CDR3 runs to 16 residues. The CDR3 sequence is CASSRTLTGYSYEQYF. For the CDR3, the DNA is TGTGCCAGTAGCCGAACGTTGACAGGGTACTCCTACGAGCAGTACTTC.

V gene TRBV27 combines with J gene TRBJ1-1, with D possibly being TRBD1 (6 bases). The germline V and J ends were trimmed by 5 bases and 4 bases, with 14 bases remaining between them. Per the germline V gene, CDR1 is MNHEY and CDR2 is SMNVEV (reference sequence). There are 14 residues in the CDR3. The CDR3 DNA sequence: TGTGCCAGCAGTACCAGGGGCGGTGTCACTGAAGCTTTCTTT. Translating it yields CASSTRGGVTEAFF.

This chain connects TRBV5-5 to TRBJ1-5; D possibly corresponds to TRBD1 (6 bases). CDR1 and CDR2 (germline): SGHKS, YYEKEE (reference sequence). There are 14 residues in the CDR3. Trimming cost V 0 bases and J 5 bases, with 9 bases left between them. CDR3 region: CASSLVAGDQPQHF. Here the CDR3 DNA reads TGTGCCAGCAGCTTGGTGGCAGGGGATCAGCCCCAGCATTTT. Filled out from reference TRBV5-5 and TRBJ1-5, the complete variable domain reads DAGVTQSPTHLIKTRGQQVTLRCSPISGHKSVSWYQQVLGQGPQFIFQYYEKEERGRGNFPDRFSARQFPNYSSELNVNALLLGDSALYLCASSLVAGDQPQHFGDGTRLSIL.

This clonotype was seen at least ten times. The genes are TRBV19 and TRBJ2-1, with TRBD2 matching over 12 bases. V lost 4 bases, J lost 5 bases, and 3 bases stayed unmatched. The CDR3 extends over 15 amino acids. Germline CDR1 is LNHDA and CDR2 is SQIVND (reference sequence). This chain's CDR3 is CASSTRLAGDNEQFF. CDR3 bases: TGTGCCAGTAGTACTAGACTAGCGGGGGACAATGAGCAGTTCTTC.

This clonotype has more than one count but fewer than ten. The chain recombines TRBV25-1 with TRBJ2-7; 11 nucleotides match TRBD2. Trimming at V came to 4 bases and at J to 9 bases, leaving 5 bases not matched to a gene. The germline CDR1 and CDR2 sequences are MGHDK and SYGVNS. CDR3 size: 13 residues. Here the CDR3 reads CASSVASGRSQYF. The CDR3 DNA follows: TGTGCCAGCAGTGTCGCTAGCGGGAGGTCGCAGTACTTC.

This clonotype has only a few counts. CDR3 sequence: CAISESGANYGYTF. As DNA, the CDR3 is TGTGCCATCAGTGAGTCAGGGGCGAACTATGGCTACACCTTC. The V and J genes are TRBV10-3 and TRBJ1-2, with a possible D match to TRBD1 (5 bases). V lost 0 bases and J lost 2, with 7 bases in between. Germline values: CDR1 ENHRY, CDR2 SYGVKD. The length of the CDR3 is 14 residues.

This clonotype was counted at least ten times. The chain is built from TRBV20-1 and TRBJ2-7; D may be TRBD1 or TRBD2 (5 bases each). In germline, CDR1 is DFQATT, CDR2 SNEGSKA (reference sequence). V was clipped by 5 bases and J by 0 bases, with 14 bases between them. The CDR3 sequence is 14 residues long. CDR3 DNA: TGCAGTGCTCGTAGGGACGAGAGCTCCTACGAGCAGTACTTC. It yields the protein CSARRDESSYEQYF.

V is TRBV20-1 and J is TRBJ1-1; 9 bases line up with TRBD1. CDR3 length equals 15 residues. V lost 3 bases and J lost 5; bases outside the gene matches: 10. CDR1 and CDR2 (germline): DFQATT, SNEGSKA (reference sequence). As DNA, the CDR3 is TGCAGTGCTAGGGACAGGGGCCAAGGGAGGACTGAAGCTTTCTTT. Protein sequence: CSARDRGQGRTEAFF.

The V gene is TRBV12-3 or TRBV12-4, the J gene TRBJ2-1, with 7 bases fitting TRBD1. The CDR3 sequence is 15 residues long. J lost 9 bases, V lost 2 bases, and 10 bases had no gene match. CDR3: CASSLYGDSSSEQFF. CDR3 bases: TGTGCCAGCAGTTTATATGGGGACAGCTCCAGTGAGCAGTTCTTC.

The count of this clonotype is one. The chain joins TRBV10-3 to TRBJ1-1, with D uncertain. Trimming took off 4 bases at V and 4 bases at J, with 10 bases between the two ends. Germline CDR1 is ENHRY and CDR2 is SYGVKD. The CDR3 loop spans 13 amino acids. The chain's CDR3 is CAISAEGGTEAFF. CDR3 coding DNA: TGTGCCATCAGTGCGGAGGGAGGCACTGAAGCTTTCTTT.

V gene TRBV6-5 combines with J gene TRBJ2-7, with TRBD2 identical over 10 bases. The CDR3 covers 15 residues. Losses at the gene ends were 6 bases for V and 4 bases for J; bases not matched to a gene: 9. Germline V lookup: CDR1 MNHEY, CDR2 SVGAGI. CDR3: CASRGTSGVLYEQYF. The CDR3 DNA is TGTGCCAGCAGGGGAACTAGCGGGGTTCTTTACGAGCAGTACTTC.

This clonotype was detected a few times. This chain connects TRBV20-1 to TRBJ2-7; 10 nucleotides line up with TRBD2. The CDR3 spans 14 residues. Germline V gives CDR1 DFQATT, CDR2 SNEGSKA (reference sequence). The J segment lost 4 bases and the V segment lost 3 bases, leaving 6 bases of the junction unmatched. The CDR3 here is CSARGLAGGYEQYF. The CDR3 coding sequence is TGCAGTGCTAGGGGTTTAGCGGGAGGTTACGAGCAGTACTTC.

This chain connects TRBV5-1 to TRBJ2-3; 7 nucleotides match TRBD2. CDR3 length: 15 residues. V was clipped by 2 bases and J by 1 base; unmatched bases: 4. Germline loops: CDR1 SGHRS, CDR2 YFSETQ. The CDR3 sequence is CASSFRGVGTDTQYF. The CDR3 coding sequence is TGCGCCAGCAGCTTTCGGGGGGTAGGCACAGATACGCAGTATTTT. Drawing the rest from reference TRBV5-1 and TRBJ2-3, the complete variable domain is KAGVTQTPRYLIKTRGQQVTLSCSPISGHRSVSWYQQTPGQGLQFLFEYFSETQRNKGNFPGRFSGRQFSNSRSEMNVSTLELGDSALYLCASSFRGVGTDTQYFGPGTRLTVL.

The chain couples TRBV5-1 to TRBJ2-7; D is uncertain. V was shortened by 0 bases and J by 5 bases, with 9 bases between the two germline ends. The CDR3 covers 13 residues. Germline CDR1 is SGHRS and CDR2 is YFSETQ. The CDR3 region has the DNA TGCGCCAGCAGCTTGGATCTGGGAAACGAGCAGTACTTC. Translated, it gives CASSLDLGNEQYF. Complete variable domain (other parts from reference TRBV5-1 and TRBJ2-7): KAGVTQTPRYLIKTRGQQVTLSCSPISGHRSVSWYQQTPGQGLQFLFEYFSETQRNKGNFPGRFSGRQFSNSRSEMNVSTLELGDSALYLCASSLDLGNEQYFGPGTRLTVT.

The rearrangement joins TRBV24-1 to TRBJ2-7; TRBD1 agrees at 10 bases. TRBJ2-5 explains the end of the DNA better; the J call may be wrong. The CDR3 is made up of 15 amino acids. Germline V gene lookup returns CDR1 KGHDR and CDR2 SFDVKD. CDR3 loop: CATSDPGTGVETQYF. CDR3 in DNA: TGTGCCACCAGTGACCCCGGGACAGGGGTCGAGACCCAGTACTTC.

This clonotype has a handful of counts. This rearrangement joins TRBV7-3 to TRBJ2-3, with a tentative D call TRBD2 (5 bases). Germline loops: CDR1 SGHTA, CDR2 FQGTGA. V shed 11 bases and J shed 4 bases, with 16 bases lying between them. This CDR3 has 13 residues. Here the CDR3 DNA reads TGTGCCTCGCAAGGCGGGCTGGCAGATACGCAGTATTTT. Translating gives CASQGGLADTQYF.